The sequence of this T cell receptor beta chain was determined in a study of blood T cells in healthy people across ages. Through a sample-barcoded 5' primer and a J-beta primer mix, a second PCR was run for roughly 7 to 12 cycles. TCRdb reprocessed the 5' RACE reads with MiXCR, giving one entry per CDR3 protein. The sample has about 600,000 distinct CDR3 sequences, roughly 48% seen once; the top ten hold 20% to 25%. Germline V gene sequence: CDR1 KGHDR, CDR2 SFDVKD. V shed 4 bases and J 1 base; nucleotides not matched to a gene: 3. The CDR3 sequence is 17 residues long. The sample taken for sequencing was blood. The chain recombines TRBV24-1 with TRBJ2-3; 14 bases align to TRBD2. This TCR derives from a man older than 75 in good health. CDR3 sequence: CATSDLGLAGGTDTQYF. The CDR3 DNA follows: TGTGCCACCAGTGACCTGGGACTAGCGGGAGGCACAGATACGCAGTATTTT.